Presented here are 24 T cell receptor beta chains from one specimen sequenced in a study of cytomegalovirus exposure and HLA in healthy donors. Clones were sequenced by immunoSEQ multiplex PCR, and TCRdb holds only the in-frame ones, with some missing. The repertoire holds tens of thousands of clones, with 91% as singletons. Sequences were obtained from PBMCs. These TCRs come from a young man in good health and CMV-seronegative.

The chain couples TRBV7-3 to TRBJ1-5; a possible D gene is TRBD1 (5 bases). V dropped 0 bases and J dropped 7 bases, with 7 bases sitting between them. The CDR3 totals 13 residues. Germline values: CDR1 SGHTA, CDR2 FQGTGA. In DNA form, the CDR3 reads TGTGCCAGCAGCTTAACCCAGGGACAGCCCCAGCATTTT. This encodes CASSLTQGQPQHF.

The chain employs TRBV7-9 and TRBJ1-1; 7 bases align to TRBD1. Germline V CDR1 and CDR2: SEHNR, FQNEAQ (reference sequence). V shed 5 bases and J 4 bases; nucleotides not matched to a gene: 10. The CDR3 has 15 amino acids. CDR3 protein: CASSNPTGMATEAFF. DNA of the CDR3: TGTGCCAGCAGCAATCCGACAGGGATGGCCACTGAAGCTTTCTTT.

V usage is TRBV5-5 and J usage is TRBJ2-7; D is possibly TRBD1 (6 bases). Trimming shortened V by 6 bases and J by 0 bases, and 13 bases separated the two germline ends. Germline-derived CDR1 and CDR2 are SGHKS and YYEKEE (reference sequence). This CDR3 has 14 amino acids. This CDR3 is CASTTVTGSYEQYF. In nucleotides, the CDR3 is TGTGCCAGCACCACTGTGACAGGCTCCTACGAGCAGTACTTC.

CDR3 DNA: TGTGCCAGCAGACATATAGCGGGAGTTAGCACAGATACGCAGTATTTT. The encoded protein is CASRHIAGVSTDTQYF. The chain carries TRBV5-6 and TRBJ2-3; 9 positions agree with TRBD2. This CDR3 is 16 amino acids long. The germline V gene encodes CDR1 SGHDT and CDR2 YYEEEE. The trim removed 5 bases at V and 0 bases at J, leaving 7 bases unmatched.

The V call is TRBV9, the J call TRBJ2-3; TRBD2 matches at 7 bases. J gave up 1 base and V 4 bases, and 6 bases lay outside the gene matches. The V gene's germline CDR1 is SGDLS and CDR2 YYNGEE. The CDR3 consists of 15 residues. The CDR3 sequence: CASSFWGGGTDTQYF. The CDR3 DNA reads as TGTGCCAGCAGCTTCTGGGGGGGAGGCACAGATACGCAGTATTTT.

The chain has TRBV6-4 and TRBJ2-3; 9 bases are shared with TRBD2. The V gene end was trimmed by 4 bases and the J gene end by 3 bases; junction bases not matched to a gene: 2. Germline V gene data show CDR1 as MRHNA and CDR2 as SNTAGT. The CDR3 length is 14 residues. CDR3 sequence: CASSAGLATDTQYF. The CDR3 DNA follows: TGTGCCAGCAGTGCGGGACTAGCAACAGATACGCAGTATTTT.

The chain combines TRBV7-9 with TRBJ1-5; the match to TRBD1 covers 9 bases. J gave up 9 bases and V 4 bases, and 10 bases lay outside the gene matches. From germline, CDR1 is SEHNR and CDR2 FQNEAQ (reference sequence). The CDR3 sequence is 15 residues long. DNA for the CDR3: TGTGCCAGCAGCTCGACCTGGGACAGGGATGGGCCCCAGCATTTT. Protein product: CASSSTWDRDGPQHF.

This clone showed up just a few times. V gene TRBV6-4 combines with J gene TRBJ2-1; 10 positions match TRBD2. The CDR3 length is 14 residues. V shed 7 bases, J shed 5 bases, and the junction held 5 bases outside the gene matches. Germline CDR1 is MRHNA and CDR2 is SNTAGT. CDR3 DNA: TGTGCCAGCACCGAGCGGGAGGGCCACAATGAGCAGTTCTTC. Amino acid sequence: CASTEREGHNEQFF.

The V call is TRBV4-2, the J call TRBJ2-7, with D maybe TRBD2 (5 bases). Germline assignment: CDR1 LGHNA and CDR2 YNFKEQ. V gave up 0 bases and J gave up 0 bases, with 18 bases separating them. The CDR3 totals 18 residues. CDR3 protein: CASSQDGWGSASSYEQYF. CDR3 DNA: TGTGCCAGCAGCCAAGATGGTTGGGGTAGCGCTAGCTCCTACGAGCAGTACTTC.

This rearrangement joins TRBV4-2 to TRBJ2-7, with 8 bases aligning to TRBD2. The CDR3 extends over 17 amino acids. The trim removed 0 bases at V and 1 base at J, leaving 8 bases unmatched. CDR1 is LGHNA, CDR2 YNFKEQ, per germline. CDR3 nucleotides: TGTGCCAGCAGCCAAGAAGCTATAGCGGGAAGGTCCTACGAGCAGTACTTC. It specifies CASSQEAIAGRSYEQYF.

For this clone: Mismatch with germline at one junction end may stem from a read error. CDR3 in DNA: TGTGCTAGCAGCTTAGAGGTCCAGGGGCGAACCGGGGAGCTGTTTTTT. Amino acid sequence: CASSLEVQGRTGELFF. The chain combines TRBV7-7 with TRBJ2-2, with a possible D match to TRBD1 (6 bases). The CDR3 sequence is 16 residues long. Germline V CDR1 and CDR2: SSHAT, FNYEAQ (reference sequence).

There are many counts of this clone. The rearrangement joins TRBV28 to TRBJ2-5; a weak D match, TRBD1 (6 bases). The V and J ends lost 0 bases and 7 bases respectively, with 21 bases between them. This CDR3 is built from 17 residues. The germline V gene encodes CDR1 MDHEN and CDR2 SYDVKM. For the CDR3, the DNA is TGTGCCAGCAGTTTATGGGGAGAGGGGACACCTTCGGGGACCCAGTACTTC. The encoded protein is CASSLWGEGTPSGTQYF. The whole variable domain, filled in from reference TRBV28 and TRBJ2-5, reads DVKVTQSSRYLVKRTGEKVFLECVQDMDHENMFWYRQDPGLGLRLIYFSYDVKMKEKGDIPEGYSVSREKKERFSLILESASTNQTSMYLCASSLWGEGTPSGTQYFGPGTRLLVL.

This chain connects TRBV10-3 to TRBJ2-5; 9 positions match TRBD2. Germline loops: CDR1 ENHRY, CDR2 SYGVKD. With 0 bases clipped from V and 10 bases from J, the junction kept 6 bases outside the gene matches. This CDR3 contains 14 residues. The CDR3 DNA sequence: TGTGCCATCAGTGAGTCCTCGCGGGAGGGCAGCCAGTACTTC. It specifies CAISESSREGSQYF.

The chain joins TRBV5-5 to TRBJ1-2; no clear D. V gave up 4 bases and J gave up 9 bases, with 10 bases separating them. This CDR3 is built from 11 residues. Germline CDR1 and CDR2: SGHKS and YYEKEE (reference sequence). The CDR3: CASSDTYRYTF. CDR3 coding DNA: TGTGCCAGCAGCGATACATATCGCTACACCTTC.

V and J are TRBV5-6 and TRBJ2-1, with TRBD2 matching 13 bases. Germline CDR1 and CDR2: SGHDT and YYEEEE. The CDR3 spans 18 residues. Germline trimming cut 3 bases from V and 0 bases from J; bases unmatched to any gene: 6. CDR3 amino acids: CASSSQLAGGSSYNEQFF. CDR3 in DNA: TGTGCCAGCAGCTCCCAACTAGCGGGAGGGAGCTCCTACAATGAGCAGTTCTTC. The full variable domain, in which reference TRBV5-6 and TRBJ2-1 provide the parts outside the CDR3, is DAGVTQSPTHLIKTRGQQVTLRCSPKSGHDTVSWYQQALGQGPQFIFQYYEEEERQRGNFPDRFSGHQFPNYSSELNVNALLLGDSALYLCASSSQLAGGSSYNEQFFGPGTRLTVL.

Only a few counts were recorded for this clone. DNA of the CDR3: TGTGCCAGCAGTTCGGACAGGATCTATCAGCCCCAGCATTTT. Translation gives CASSSDRIYQPQHF. The chain links TRBV28 to TRBJ1-5; 7 bases align to TRBD1. V was clipped by 4 bases and J by 5 bases; unmatched bases: 5. The CDR3 is made up of 14 amino acids. Germline lookup yields CDR1 MDHEN and CDR2 SYDVKM.

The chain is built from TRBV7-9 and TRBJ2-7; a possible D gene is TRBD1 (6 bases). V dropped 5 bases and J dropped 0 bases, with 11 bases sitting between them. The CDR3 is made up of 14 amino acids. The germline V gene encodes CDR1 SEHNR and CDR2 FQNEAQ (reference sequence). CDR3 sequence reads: CASSQGPSSYEQYF. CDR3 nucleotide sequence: TGTGCCAGCAGCCAGGGGCCCAGCTCCTACGAGCAGTACTTC.

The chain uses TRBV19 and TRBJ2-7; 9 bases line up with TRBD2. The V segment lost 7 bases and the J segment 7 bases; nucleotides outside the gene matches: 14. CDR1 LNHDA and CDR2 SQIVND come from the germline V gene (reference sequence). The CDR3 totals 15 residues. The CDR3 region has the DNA TGTGCCAGTACCCAAGGGCCAGCGGGAGGAGGTGAGCAGTACTTC. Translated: CASTQGPAGGGEQYF.

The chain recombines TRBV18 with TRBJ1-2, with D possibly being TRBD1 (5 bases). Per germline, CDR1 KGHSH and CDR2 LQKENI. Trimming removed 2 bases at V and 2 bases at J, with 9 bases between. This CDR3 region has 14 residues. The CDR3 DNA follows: TGTGCCAGCTCACCAAAAGACAGAAACTATGGCTACACCTTC. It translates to CASSPKDRNYGYTF.

CDR3 DNA sequence: TGTGCCAGCAGCTACCCGGGACTAGGGACAGATACGCAGTATTTT. This translates into CASSYPGLGTDTQYF. This chain uses TRBV9 with TRBJ2-3; 8 positions match TRBD2. The CDR3 is made up of 15 amino acids. Germline V gives CDR1 SGDLS, CDR2 YYNGEE. With 4 bases clipped from V and 3 bases from J, the junction kept 7 bases outside the gene matches.

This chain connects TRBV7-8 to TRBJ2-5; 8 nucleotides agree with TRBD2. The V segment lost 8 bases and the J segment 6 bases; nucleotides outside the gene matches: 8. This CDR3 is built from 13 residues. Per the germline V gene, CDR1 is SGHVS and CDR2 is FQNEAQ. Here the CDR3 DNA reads TGTGCCAGCCGACTAGCGATATATAAGACCCAGTACTTC. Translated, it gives CASRLAIYKTQYF.

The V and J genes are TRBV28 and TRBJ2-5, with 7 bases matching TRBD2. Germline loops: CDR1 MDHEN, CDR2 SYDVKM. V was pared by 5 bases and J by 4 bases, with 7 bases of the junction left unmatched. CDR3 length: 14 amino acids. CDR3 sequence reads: CASSGGDPRETQYF. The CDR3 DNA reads TGTGCCAGCAGTGGGGGGGACCCTCGAGAGACCCAGTACTTC.

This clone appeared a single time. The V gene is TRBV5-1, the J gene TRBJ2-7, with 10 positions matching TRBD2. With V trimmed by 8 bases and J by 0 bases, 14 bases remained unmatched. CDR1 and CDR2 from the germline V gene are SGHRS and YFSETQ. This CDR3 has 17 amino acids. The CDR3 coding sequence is TGCGCCAGTCGGACTAAAGCGGGAGGGCCCTTCTCCTACGAGCAGTACTTC. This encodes CASRTKAGGPFSYEQYF.

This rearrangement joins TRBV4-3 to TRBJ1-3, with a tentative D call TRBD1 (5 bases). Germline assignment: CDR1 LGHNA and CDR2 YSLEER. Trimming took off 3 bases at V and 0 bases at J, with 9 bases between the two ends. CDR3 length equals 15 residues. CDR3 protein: CASSQGGSSGNTIYF. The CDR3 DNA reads TGCGCCAGCAGCCAGGGGGGTAGCTCTGGAAACACCATATATTTT.